The TCR beta chain described here comes from a study of control samples from healthy donors and cancer patients. Looked up from germline, CDR1 is LNHDA and CDR2 is SQIVND (reference sequence). Trimming pared 4 bases from V and 5 bases from J, leaving 15 bases between. The CDR3 consists of 15 residues. Assay: immunoSEQ multiplex PCR; the TCRdb copy retains only in-frame clones and omits some. The table records approximately 120,000 clones, roughly 91% of them present only once. The receptor was isolated from a man in his forties or fifties in good health. Sequences were obtained from blood. This chain links TRBV19 with TRBJ1-5; tentatively, D is TRBD1 (5 bases). The CDR3 DNA sequence: TGTGCCAGTAGTACTTGGCAGGGCATCGATCAGCCCCAGCATTTT. The encoded protein is CASSTWQGIDQPQHF.